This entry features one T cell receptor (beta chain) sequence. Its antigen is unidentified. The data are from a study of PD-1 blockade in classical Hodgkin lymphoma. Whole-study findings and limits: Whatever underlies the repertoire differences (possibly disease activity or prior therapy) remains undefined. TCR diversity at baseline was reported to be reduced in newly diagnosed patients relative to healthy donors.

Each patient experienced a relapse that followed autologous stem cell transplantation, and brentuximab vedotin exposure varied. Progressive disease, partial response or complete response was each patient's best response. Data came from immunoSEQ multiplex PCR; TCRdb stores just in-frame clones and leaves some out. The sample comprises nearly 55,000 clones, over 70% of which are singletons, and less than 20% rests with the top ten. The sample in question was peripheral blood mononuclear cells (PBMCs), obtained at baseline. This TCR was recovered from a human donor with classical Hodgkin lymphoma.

The CDR3 loop reads CASSEAHRIGELFF. CDR3 DNA: TGTGCCAGCAGTGAAGCACACAGGATCGGGGAGCTGTTTTTT. This rearrangement joins TRBV2 to TRBJ2-2, with a possible D match to TRBD1 (5 bases). The ends were cut back, 0 bases at V and 7 bases at J, with 9 bases in the middle. Looked up from germline, CDR1 is SNHLY and CDR2 is FYNNEI. The CDR3 runs to 14 residues. Based on the CDR3 plus reference TRBV2 and TRBJ2-2, the full variable domain is EPEVTQTPSHQVTQMGQEVILRCVPISNHLYFYWYRQILGQKVEFLVSFYNNEISEKSEIFDDQFSVERPDGSNFTLKIRSTKLEDSAMYFCASSEAHRIGELFFGEGSRLTVL.